This T cell receptor (beta chain) was documented in a study of cytomegalovirus exposure and HLA in healthy donors. Points on this clone: Its antigen is currently unknown.

Findings of the study overall: A list of approximately 160 TCR beta chains associated with cytomegalovirus was given. One variant, a missense change in DCLRE1C, was linked in a later analysis to TCR beta V- and J-gene trimming.

V lost 5 bases and J lost 2; bases outside the gene matches: 9. Germline CDR1 and CDR2: SGHVS and FQNEAQ. This CDR3 spans 17 amino acids. The PCR was carried out with 60 Vbeta primers and 13 Jbeta primers. In the original analysis: A later analysis counted 65 million to 90 million unique TCR beta chains, 9.5 million to 12 million shared. The protocol was immunoSEQ multiplex PCR, while the TCRdb copy is restricted to in-frame clones and leaves out a portion. V and J calls and clone size are copied from that table; D and trimming were computed from the DNA. The table lists fewer than 110,000 clones, approximately 79% of them singletons.

Sequenced material: PBMCs. This chain joins TRBV7-8 and TRBJ1-3; 10 bases are shared with TRBD1. This receptor was identified in a woman aged 35 to 49 in good health and CMV-seropositive. The CDR3: CASSLGAGQGAGNTIYF. The CDR3 coding sequence is TGTGCCAGCAGCCTCGGGGCAGGACAGGGGGCTGGAAACACCATATATTTT.